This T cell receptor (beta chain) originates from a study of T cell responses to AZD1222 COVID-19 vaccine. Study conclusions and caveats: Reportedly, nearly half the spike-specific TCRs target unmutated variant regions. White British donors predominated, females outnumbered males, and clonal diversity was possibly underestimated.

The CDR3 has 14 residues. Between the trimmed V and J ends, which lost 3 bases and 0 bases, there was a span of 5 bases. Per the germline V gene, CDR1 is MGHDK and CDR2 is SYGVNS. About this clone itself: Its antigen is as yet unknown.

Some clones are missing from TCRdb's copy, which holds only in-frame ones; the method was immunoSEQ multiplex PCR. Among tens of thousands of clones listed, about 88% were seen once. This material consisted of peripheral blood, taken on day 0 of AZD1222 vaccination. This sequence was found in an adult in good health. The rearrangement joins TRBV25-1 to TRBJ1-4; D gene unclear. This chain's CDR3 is CASSDSATNEKLFF. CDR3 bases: TGTGCCAGCAGTGACAGTGCAACTAATGAAAAACTGTTTTTT.